A selection of T cell receptor beta chains follows, all from one sample in a study of shared clonotypes between healthy human individuals. Profiled with immunoSEQ multiplex PCR; TCRdb holds only in-frame clones, not every one. The table includes 850,000 to 1,100,000 clones, 70% to 80% detected once. Sequencing was done on a sample of memory CD4+ T cells from PBMCs. The receptors here all came from a man aged 18 to 29 in good health. Some clones in this sample may be carry-over from other donors' samples. Each CDR3 is given without its conserved first and last residue. Each record gives: CDR3 length, V gene, CDR3 protein.

>11|TRBV5-1
ASSEDWDNEQF
>11|TRBV6-5
ASSYSWGTEAF
>16|TRBV4-1
ASSRGGLSGRAADTQY
>13|TRBV11-3
ASSLEGSGANVLT
>10|TRBV18
ASSRGNEKLF
>12|TRBV28
ASSLSTSRTRYT
>11|TRBV19
ASSPGTGRGQY
>10|TRBV6-1
ATGEGRQPQH
>15|TRBV28
ASSLARTGQVAGELF
>14|TRBV5-5
ASSTGTGAQNTEAF
>12|TRBV4-1
ASSQNRVNEKLF
>12|TRBV27
ASSSAGGNYGYT
>13|TRBV4-2
ASSSTSGSKPEQF
>11|TRBV9
ASSSGTGNGYT
>12|TRBV6-6
ASSGTTKSYEQY
>12|TRBV7-2
ASSLGDGTYEQY
>11|TRBV27
ASSFGQSGGYT
>10|TRBV29-1
RAVGGRTEAF
>12|TRBV7-9
ASSLLAGDYGYT
>12|TRBV7-2
ASSKSGRLSEQY
>11|TRBV9
ASSVQGAETQY
>14|TRBV5-4
ASSSSGNFPSYEQY
>13|TRBV5-4
ASSLKGHSGNTIY
>12|TRBV5-6
ASSAGQGTTEAF
>13|TRBV7-2
ASSGGQGSGNTIY
>13|TRBV5-1
ASSPRTGDQETQY
>12|TRBV2
ASSEATGTYGYT
>10|TRBV29-1
SGRQVNTEAF
>12|TRBV27
ASSLSRGEAEQY
>11|TRBV27
ASKGSHTGELF
>13|TRBV15
ATSGKWLRGNEQF
>13|TRBV7-8
ASSLREGRGYEQY
>12|TRBV7-3
ASSLGTSGAEAF
>12|TRBV19
ASSMTGGGYGYT
>11|TRBV27
ASSTGSHHGYT
>14|TRBV28
ASSSRGDILNYGYT
>11|TRBV5-4
ASSLDRGTEAF
>13|TRBV5-1
ASSLEGTGATEAF
>11|TRBV28
ASGGTYQETQY
>12|TRBV6-1
ASTGPGLLWEQY
>12|TRBV5-6
ASSRPWANTEAF